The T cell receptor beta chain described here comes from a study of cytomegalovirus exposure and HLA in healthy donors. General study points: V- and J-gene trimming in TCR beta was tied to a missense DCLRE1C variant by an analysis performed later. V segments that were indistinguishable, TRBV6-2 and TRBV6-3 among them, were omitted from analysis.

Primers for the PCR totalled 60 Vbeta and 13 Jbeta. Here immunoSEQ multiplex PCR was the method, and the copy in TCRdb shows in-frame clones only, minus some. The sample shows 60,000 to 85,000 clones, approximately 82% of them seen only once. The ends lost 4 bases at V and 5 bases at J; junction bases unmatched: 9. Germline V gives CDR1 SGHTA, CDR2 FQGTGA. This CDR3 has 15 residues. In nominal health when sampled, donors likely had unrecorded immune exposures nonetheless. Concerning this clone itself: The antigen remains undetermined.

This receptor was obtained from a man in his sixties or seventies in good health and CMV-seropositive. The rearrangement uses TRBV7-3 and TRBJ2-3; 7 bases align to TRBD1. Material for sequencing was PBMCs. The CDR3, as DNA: TGTGCCAGCAGCTATCGGACAGGTTCAAGAGATACGCAGTATTTT. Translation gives CASSYRTGSRDTQYF.